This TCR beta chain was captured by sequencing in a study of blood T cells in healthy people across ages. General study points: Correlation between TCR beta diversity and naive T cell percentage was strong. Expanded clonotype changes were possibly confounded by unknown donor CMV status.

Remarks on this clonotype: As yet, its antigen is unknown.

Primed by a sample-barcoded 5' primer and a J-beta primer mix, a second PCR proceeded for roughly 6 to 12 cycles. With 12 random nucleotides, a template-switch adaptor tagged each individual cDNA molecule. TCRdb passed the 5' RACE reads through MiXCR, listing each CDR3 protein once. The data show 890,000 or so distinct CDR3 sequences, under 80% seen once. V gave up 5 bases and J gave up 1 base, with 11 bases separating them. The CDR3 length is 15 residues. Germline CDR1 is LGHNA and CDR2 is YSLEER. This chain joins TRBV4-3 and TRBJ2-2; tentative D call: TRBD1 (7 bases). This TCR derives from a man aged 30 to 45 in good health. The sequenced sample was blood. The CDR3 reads CASSAQGGNTGELFF. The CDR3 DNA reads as TGCGCCAGCAGCGCCCAGGGGGGGAACACCGGGGAGCTGTTTTTT.